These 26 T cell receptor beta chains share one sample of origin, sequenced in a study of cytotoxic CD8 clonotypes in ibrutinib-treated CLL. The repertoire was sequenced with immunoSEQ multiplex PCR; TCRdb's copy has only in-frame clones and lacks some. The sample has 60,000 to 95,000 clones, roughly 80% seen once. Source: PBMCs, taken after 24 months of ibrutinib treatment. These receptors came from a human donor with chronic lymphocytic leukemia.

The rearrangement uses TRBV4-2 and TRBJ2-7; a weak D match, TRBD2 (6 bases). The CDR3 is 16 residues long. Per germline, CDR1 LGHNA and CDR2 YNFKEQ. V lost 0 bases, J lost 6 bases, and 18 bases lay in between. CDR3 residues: CASSQDGPAGPTEQYF. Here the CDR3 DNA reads TGTGCCAGCAGCCAAGATGGACCAGCGGGTCCCACCGAGCAGTACTTC.

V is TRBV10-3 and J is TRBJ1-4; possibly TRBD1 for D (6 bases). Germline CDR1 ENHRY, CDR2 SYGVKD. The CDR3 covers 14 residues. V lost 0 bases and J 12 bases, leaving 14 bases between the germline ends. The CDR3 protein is CAISESLGAGELFF. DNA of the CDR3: TGTGCCATCAGTGAGTCTTTGGGGGCAGGGGAACTGTTTTTT.

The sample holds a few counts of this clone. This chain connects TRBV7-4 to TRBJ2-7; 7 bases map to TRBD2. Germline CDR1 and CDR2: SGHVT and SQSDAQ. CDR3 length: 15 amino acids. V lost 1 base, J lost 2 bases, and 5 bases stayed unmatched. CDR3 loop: CASSLGGSGTYEQYF. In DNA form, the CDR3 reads TGTGCCAGCAGCTTAGGCGGGAGCGGGACCTACGAGCAGTACTTC.

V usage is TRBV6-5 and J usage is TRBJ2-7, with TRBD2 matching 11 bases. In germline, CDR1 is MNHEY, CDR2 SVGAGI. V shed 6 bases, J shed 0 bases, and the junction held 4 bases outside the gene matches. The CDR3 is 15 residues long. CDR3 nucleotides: TGTGCCAGCAGCCTAGCGGGAGGTCGCTCCTACGAGCAGTACTTC. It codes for CASSLAGGRSYEQYF.

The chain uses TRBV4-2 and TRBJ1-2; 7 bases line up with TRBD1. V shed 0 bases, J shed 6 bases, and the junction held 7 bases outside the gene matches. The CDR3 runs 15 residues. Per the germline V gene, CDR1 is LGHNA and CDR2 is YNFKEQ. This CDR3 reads CASSQDYGTGDGYTF. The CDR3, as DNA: TGTGCCAGCAGCCAAGATTACGGAACAGGGGATGGCTACACCTTC.

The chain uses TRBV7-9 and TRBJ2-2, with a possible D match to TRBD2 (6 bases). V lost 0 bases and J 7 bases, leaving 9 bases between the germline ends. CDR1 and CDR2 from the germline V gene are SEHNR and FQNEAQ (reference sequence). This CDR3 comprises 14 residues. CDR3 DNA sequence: TGTGCCAGCAGCTTAGCGGAGGGCCGCGGGGAGCTGTTTTTT. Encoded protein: CASSLAEGRGELFF.

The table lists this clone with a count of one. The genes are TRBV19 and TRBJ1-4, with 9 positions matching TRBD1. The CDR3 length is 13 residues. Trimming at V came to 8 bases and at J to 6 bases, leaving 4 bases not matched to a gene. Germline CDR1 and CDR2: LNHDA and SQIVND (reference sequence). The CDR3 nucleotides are TGTGCCAGTTCGGGACAGGGTCATGAAAAACTGTTTTTT. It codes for CASSGQGHEKLFF. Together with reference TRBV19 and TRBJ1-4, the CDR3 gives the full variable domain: DGGITQSPKYLFRKEGQNVTLSCEQNLNHDAMYWYRQDPGQGLRLIYYSQIVNDFQKGDIAEGYSVSREKKESFPLTVTSAQKNPTAFYLCASSGQGHEKLFFGSGTQLSVL.

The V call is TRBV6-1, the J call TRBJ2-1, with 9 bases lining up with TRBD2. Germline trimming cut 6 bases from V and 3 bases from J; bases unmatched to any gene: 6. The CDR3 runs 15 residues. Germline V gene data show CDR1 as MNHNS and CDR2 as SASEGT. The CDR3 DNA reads TGTGCCAGCAGAGCGACTAGCGGAGTCTACAATGAGCAGTTCTTC. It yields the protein CASRATSGVYNEQFF.

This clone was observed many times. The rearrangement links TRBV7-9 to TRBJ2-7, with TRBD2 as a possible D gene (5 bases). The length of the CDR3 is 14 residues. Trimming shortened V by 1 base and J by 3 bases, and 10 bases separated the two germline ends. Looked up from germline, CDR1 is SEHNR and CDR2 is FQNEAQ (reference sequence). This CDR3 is CASSLEVRDYEQYF. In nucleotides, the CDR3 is TGTGCCAGCAGCTTAGAGGTTCGGGACTACGAGCAGTACTTC.

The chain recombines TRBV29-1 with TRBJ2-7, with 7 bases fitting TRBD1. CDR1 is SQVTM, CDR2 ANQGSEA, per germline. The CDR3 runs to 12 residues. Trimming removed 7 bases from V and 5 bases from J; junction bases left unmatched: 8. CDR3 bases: TGCAGCGGAAACCTAGGGGGCAACGAGCAGTACTTC. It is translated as CSGNLGGNEQYF.

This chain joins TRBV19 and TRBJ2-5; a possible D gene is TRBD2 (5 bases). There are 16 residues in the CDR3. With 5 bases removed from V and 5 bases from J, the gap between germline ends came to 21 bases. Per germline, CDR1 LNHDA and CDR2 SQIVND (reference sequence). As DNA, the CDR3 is TGTGCCAGTAGTCAAAGCGGAGCCCCCAATGGGGAGACCCAGTACTTC. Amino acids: CASSQSGAPNGETQYF.

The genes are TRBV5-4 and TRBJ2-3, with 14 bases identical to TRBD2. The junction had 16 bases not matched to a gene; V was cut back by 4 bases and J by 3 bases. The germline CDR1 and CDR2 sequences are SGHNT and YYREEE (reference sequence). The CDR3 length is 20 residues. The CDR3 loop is CASSPGGRWTSGRRTDTQYF. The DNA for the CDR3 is TGTGCCAGCAGCCCTGGTGGCAGATGGACTAGCGGGAGGCGGACAGATACGCAGTATTTT.

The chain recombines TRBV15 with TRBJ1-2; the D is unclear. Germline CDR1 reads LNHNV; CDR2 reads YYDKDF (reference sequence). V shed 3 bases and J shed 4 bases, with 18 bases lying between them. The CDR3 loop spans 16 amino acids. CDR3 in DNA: TGTGCCACCAGCAGGGAAGGGTGTGGAAAGACCTATGGCTACACCTTC. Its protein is CATSREGCGKTYGYTF.

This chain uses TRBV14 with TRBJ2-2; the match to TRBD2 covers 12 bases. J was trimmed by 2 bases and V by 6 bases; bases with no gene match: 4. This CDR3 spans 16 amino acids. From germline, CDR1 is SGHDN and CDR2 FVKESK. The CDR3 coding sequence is TGTGCCAGCAGGCCGACTAGCGGGAGTAACACCGGGGAGCTGTTTTTT. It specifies CASRPTSGSNTGELFF.

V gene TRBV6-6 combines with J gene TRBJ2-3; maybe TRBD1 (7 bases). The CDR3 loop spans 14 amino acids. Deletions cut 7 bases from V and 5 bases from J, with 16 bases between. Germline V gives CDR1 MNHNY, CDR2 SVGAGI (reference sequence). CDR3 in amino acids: CASKTEGARDTQYF. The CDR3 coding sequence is TGTGCCAGCAAAACGGAGGGGGCCCGAGATACGCAGTATTTT.

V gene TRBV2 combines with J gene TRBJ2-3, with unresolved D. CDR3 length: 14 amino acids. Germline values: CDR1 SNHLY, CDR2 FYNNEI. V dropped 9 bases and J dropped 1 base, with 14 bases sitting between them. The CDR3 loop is CASGVGIGTDTQYF. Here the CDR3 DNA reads TGTGCCAGTGGCGTGGGGATAGGCACAGATACGCAGTATTTT. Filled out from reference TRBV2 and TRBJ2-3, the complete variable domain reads EPEVTQTPSHQVTQMGQEVILRCVPISNHLYFYWYRQILGQKVEFLVSFYNNEISEKSEIFDDQFSVERPDGSNFTLKIRSTKLEDSAMYFCASGVGIGTDTQYFGPGTRLTVL.

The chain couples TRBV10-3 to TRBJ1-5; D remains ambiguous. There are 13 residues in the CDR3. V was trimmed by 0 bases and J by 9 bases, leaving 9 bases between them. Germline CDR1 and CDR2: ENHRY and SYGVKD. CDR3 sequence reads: CAISESPERPQHF. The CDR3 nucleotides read TGTGCCATCAGTGAGTCGCCCGAGAGGCCCCAGCATTTT.

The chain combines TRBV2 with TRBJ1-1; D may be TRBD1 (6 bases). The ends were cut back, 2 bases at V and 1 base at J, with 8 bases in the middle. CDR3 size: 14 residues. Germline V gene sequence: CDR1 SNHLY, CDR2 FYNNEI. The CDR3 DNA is TGTGCCAGCAGTGAACGGGGACAGAACACTGAAGCTTTCTTT. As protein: CASSERGQNTEAFF.

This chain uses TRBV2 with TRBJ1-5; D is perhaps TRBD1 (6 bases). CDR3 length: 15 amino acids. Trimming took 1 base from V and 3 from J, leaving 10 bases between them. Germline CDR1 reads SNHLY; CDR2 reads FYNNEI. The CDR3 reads CASSEGGQLNQPQHF. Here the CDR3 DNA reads TGTGCCAGCAGTGAAGGTGGACAGCTCAATCAGCCCCAGCATTTT.

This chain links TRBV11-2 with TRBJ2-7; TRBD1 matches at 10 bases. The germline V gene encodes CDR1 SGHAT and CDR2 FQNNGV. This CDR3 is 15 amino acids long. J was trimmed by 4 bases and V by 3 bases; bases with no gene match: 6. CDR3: CASSLVGQGKYEQYF. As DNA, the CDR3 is TGTGCCAGCAGCTTGGTGGGACAGGGGAAGTACGAGCAGTACTTC.

CDR3 residues: CASSQGVGGRYNEQFF. The CDR3 DNA is TGTGCCAGCAGCCAAGGTGTGGGGGGGAGGTACAATGAGCAGTTCTTC. This chain joins TRBV4-2 and TRBJ2-1; 7 positions match TRBD2. Looked up from germline, CDR1 is LGHNA and CDR2 is YNFKEQ. The J segment lost 4 bases and the V segment lost 1 base, leaving 7 bases of the junction unmatched. The CDR3 contains 16 residues.

The CDR3 is CASSLGARGEQYF. The CDR3 DNA reads as TGTGCCAGCAGCTTAGGGGCCCGGGGCGAGCAGTACTTC. The chain uses TRBV11-3 and TRBJ2-7, with D possibly TRBD2 on 5 matching bases. Germline V CDR1 and CDR2: SGHNT, YENEEA. This CDR3 is built from 13 residues. V lost 1 base and J lost 6, with 10 bases in between.

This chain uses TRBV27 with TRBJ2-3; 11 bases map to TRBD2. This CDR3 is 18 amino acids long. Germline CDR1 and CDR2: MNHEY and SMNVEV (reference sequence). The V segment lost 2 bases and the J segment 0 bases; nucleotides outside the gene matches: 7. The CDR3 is CASSLSLAGGLSTDTQYF. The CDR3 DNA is TGTGCCAGCAGTTTAAGCCTAGCGGGAGGCCTCAGCACAGATACGCAGTATTTT.

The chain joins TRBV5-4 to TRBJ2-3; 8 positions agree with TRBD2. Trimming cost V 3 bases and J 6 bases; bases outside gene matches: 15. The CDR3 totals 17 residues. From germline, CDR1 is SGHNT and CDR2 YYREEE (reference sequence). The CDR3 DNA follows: TGTGCCAGCAGCTCCCCGCCCCGGGCGGGAGGAGTTGATACGCAGTATTTT. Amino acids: CASSSPPRAGGVDTQYF.

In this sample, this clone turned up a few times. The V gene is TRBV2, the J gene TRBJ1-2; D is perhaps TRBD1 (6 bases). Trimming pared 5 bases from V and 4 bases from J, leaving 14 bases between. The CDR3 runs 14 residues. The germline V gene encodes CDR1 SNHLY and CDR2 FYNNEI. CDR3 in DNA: TGTGCCAGCAGTCAAGGGGGGTTCCCCTATGGCTACACCTTC. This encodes CASSQGGFPYGYTF. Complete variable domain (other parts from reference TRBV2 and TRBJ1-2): EPEVTQTPSHQVTQMGQEVILRCVPISNHLYFYWYRQILGQKVEFLVSFYNNEISEKSEIFDDQFSVERPDGSNFTLKIRSTKLEDSAMYFCASSQGGFPYGYTFGSGTRLTVV.

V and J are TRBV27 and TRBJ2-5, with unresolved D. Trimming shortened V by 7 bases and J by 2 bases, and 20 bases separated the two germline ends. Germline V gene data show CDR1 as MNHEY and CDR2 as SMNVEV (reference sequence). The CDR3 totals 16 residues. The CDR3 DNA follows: TGTGCCAGCACCTCCCCCGGCGTGGACGGTCAAGAGACCCAGTACTTC. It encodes CASTSPGVDGQETQYF.